These 20 T cell receptor beta chains came from one sample sequenced in a study of blood T cell repertoires in COVID-19. The method was immunoSEQ multiplex PCR; TCRdb's version includes in-frame clones alone and lacks a portion of them. The sample contains over 200,000 clones, 65% to 85% of which appear only once. Source material: peripheral blood. Receptors originate from a woman aged 25 to 45 with COVID-19, enrolled during active disease.

This clone was counted once. The genes are TRBV19 and TRBJ1-5, with D perhaps matching TRBD1 (6 bases). The ends were cut back, 5 bases at V and 2 bases at J, with 13 bases in the middle. The CDR3 covers 15 residues. CDR1 and CDR2 from the germline V gene are LNHDA and SQIVND (reference sequence). CDR3 sequence reads: CASSQGPIRNQPQHF. The CDR3 nucleotides are TGTGCCAGTAGTCAGGGGCCCATCCGCAATCAGCCCCAGCATTTT.

This chain links TRBV4-2 with TRBJ2-2; 9 bases fit TRBD2. Looked up from germline, CDR1 is LGHNA and CDR2 is YNFKEQ. This CDR3 is 18 amino acids long. V lost 5 bases and J lost 0; bases outside the gene matches: 10. Here the CDR3 DNA reads TGTGCCAGCAGCAGACAGACTAGCGGAGGCGCGAACACCGGGGAGCTGTTTTTT. Its translation: CASSRQTSGGANTGELFF.

This clone was found once. The chain joins TRBV6-5 to TRBJ1-4; tentatively, D is TRBD1 (6 bases). Between the trimmed V and J ends, which lost 2 bases and 3 bases, there was a span of 13 bases. Germline V CDR1 and CDR2: MNHEY, SVGAGI. This CDR3 region has 16 residues. This CDR3 reads CASSYVQGQANEKLFF. Here the CDR3 DNA reads TGTGCCAGCAGTTACGTTCAGGGGCAGGCTAATGAAAAACTGTTTTTT.

The V gene is TRBV24-1, the J gene TRBJ2-3, with no clear D. The CDR3 contains 12 residues. CDR1 is KGHDR and CDR2 is SFDVKD in the germline V gene. The germline V and J ends were trimmed by 0 bases and 5 bases, with 2 bases remaining between them. CDR3 loop: CATSDLRDTQYF. In DNA form, the CDR3 reads TGTGCCACCAGTGATTTGCGAGATACGCAGTATTTT.

The V and J genes are TRBV13 and TRBJ2-3, with D uncertain. This CDR3 spans 14 amino acids. The germline V and J ends were trimmed by 1 base and 8 bases, with 13 bases remaining between them. The germline V gene has CDR1 PRHDT and CDR2 FYEKMQ (reference sequence). The CDR3 sequence is CASSLETPLGTQYF. CDR3 DNA: TGTGCCAGCAGCTTAGAGACTCCCTTAGGTACGCAGTATTTT. Full variable domain (missing parts from reference TRBV13 and TRBJ2-3): AAGVIQSPRHLIKEKRETATLKCYPIPRHDTVYWYQQGPGQDPQFLISFYEKMQSDKGSIPDRFSAQQFSDYHSELNMSSLELGDSALYFCASSLETPLGTQYFGPGTRLTVL.

The gene calls are TRBV6-2 or TRBV6-3 and TRBJ2-5; possibly TRBD2 for D (6 bases). From germline, CDR1 is MNHEY and CDR2 SVGEGT. The V and J ends lost 2 bases and 1 base respectively, with 11 bases between them. The CDR3 has 15 residues. CDR3 sequence: CASSYGPGVQETQYF. The CDR3 DNA reads as TGTGCCAGCAGTTACGGCCCGGGGGTCCAAGAGACCCAGTACTTC.

This rearrangement joins TRBV19 to TRBJ2-1; 7 bases are shared with TRBD2. V was clipped by 5 bases and J by 4 bases; unmatched bases: 5. CDR3 size: 14 residues. Germline V gives CDR1 LNHDA, CDR2 SQIVND (reference sequence). The CDR3 is CASSPGGGYNEQFF. CDR3 bases: TGTGCCAGTAGTCCGGGAGGAGGATACAATGAGCAGTTCTTC.

The gene calls are TRBV12-3 or TRBV12-4 and TRBJ2-7, with a weak D call TRBD2 (5 bases). V lost 7 bases and J 2 bases, leaving 12 bases between the germline ends. CDR3 length equals 13 residues. The CDR3 is CASTFPGTYEQYF. The CDR3 nucleotides read TGTGCCAGCACTTTTCCGGGGACCTACGAGCAGTACTTC.

This clone was detected once. The gene calls are TRBV19 and TRBJ1-1; 7 positions agree with TRBD1. V trimming: 8 bases; J trimming: 3 bases; junction bases outside the gene matches: 12. This CDR3 has 15 residues. In germline, CDR1 is LNHDA, CDR2 SQIVND (reference sequence). The CDR3: CASRDSGVGDTEAFF. Here the CDR3 DNA reads TGTGCCAGTCGGGACAGCGGTGTAGGGGACACTGAAGCTTTCTTT.

To note about this clone: The sample has other DNA sequences that encode this CDR3 too. This chain links TRBV9 with TRBJ2-3; 10 nucleotides agree with TRBD1. J lost 3 bases, V lost 1 base, and 2 bases had no gene match. The CDR3 consists of 15 residues. CDR1 and CDR2 from the germline V gene are SGDLS and YYNGEE. CDR3: CASSVRDRGTDTQYF. CDR3 DNA sequence: TGTGCCAGCAGCGTAAGGGACAGGGGTACAGATACGCAGTATTTT.

The chain employs TRBV19 and TRBJ2-7, with 7 bases that match TRBD1. This CDR3 is 14 amino acids long. V shed 6 bases, J shed 4 bases, and the junction held 9 bases outside the gene matches. The germline gives CDR1 LNHDA, CDR2 SQIVND (reference sequence). CDR3 sequence (DNA): TGTGCCAGTAGGCCACCGGGACAGTCATACGAGCAGTACTTC. Protein sequence: CASRPPGQSYEQYF. The whole variable domain, filled in from reference TRBV19 and TRBJ2-7, reads DGGITQSPKYLFRKEGQNVTLSCEQNLNHDAMYWYRQDPGQGLRLIYYSQIVNDFQKGDIAEGYSVSREKKESFPLTVTSAQKNPTAFYLCASRPPGQSYEQYFGPGTRLTVT.

The rearrangement joins TRBV5-1 to TRBJ2-2; 8 bases agree with TRBD1. Trimming removed 0 bases from V and 0 bases from J; junction bases left unmatched: 7. The CDR3 sequence is 18 residues long. CDR1 and CDR2 from the germline V gene are SGHRS and YFSETQ. This CDR3 is CASSLDYQGAANTGELFF. The DNA for the CDR3 is TGCGCCAGCAGCTTGGACTACCAGGGGGCCGCGAACACCGGGGAGCTGTTTTTT.

The CDR3 DNA follows: TGTGCCAGCAGCTCTTCTAGCGGGCTAGCAGATACGCAGTATTTT. Its protein product is CASSSSSGLADTQYF. The gene calls are TRBV11-2 and TRBJ2-3; the match to TRBD2 covers 8 bases. The CDR3 totals 15 residues. Trimming cost V 4 bases and J 4 bases; bases outside gene matches: 7. Germline assignment: CDR1 SGHAT and CDR2 FQNNGV.

This clone was detected only once. This chain links TRBV7-9 with TRBJ2-7; D possibly corresponds to TRBD1 (6 bases). This CDR3 has 14 amino acids. The V gene lost 6 bases and the J gene lost 2 bases, with 14 bases spanning the gap. Germline CDR1 SEHNR, CDR2 FQNEAQ (reference sequence). The DNA for the CDR3 is TGTGCCAGCAGATCACAGGGCTACCCCTACGAGCAGTACTTC. As protein: CASRSQGYPYEQYF.

The rearrangement joins TRBV27 to TRBJ1-2, with a weak D call TRBD1 (6 bases). The CDR3 has 16 residues. V was cut by 0 bases and J by 4 bases, with 15 bases left in between. CDR1 and CDR2 from the germline V gene are MNHEY and SMNVEV (reference sequence). DNA of the CDR3: TGTGCCAGCAGTTTATCGAAAACAGGGTCCCCCTATGGCTACACCTTC. It specifies CASSLSKTGSPYGYTF.

The genes are TRBV27 and TRBJ2-7, with D hard to call. The germline gives CDR1 MNHEY, CDR2 SMNVEV (reference sequence). The CDR3 contains 13 residues. The germline V and J ends were trimmed by 2 bases and 2 bases, with 7 bases remaining between them. In nucleotides, the CDR3 is TGTGCCAGCAGTTTAAACGGAGCCTACGAGCAGTACTTC. Its translation is CASSLNGAYEQYF.

This sequence joins TRBV6-6 and TRBJ1-1, with 7 bases matching TRBD1. With V trimmed by 11 bases and J by 1 base, 4 bases remained unmatched. Germline loops: CDR1 MNHNY, CDR2 SVGAGI (reference sequence). The CDR3 has 12 amino acids. The CDR3 reads CAGGTENTEAFF. The CDR3 bases are TGTGCCGGTGGGACAGAGAACACTGAAGCTTTCTTT.

This clone has only a few counts. The chain employs TRBV9 and TRBJ1-2; 8 nucleotides match TRBD1. V shed 5 bases, J shed 3 bases, and the junction held 6 bases outside the gene matches. The germline gives CDR1 SGDLS, CDR2 YYNGEE. CDR3 size: 14 residues. The CDR3 DNA reads TGTGCCAGCAGACCAGCAGGGGGCTACTATGGCTACACCTTC. Translation: CASRPAGGYYGYTF. Full variable domain (remainder filled in from reference TRBV9 and TRBJ1-2): DSGVTQTPKHLITATGQRVTLRCSPRSGDLSVYWYQQSLDQGLQFLIQYYNGEERAKGNILERFSAQQFPDLHSELNLSSLELGDSALYFCASRPAGGYYGYTFGSGTRLTVV.

V usage is TRBV7-9 and J usage is TRBJ1-1, with TRBD1 matching over 8 bases. The CDR3 length is 14 residues. Germline trimming cut 4 bases from V and 3 bases from J; bases unmatched to any gene: 4. Germline V gene sequence: CDR1 SEHNR, CDR2 FQNEAQ (reference sequence). This chain's CDR3 is CASSSGQGDTEAFF. CDR3 bases: TGTGCCAGCAGCTCTGGACAGGGAGACACTGAAGCTTTCTTT.

This sequence joins TRBV19 and TRBJ2-5; 10 nucleotides align to TRBD1. Germline assignment: CDR1 LNHDA and CDR2 SQIVND (reference sequence). CDR3 size: 11 residues. The trim removed 9 bases at V and 9 bases at J, leaving 4 bases unmatched. CDR3 DNA sequence: TGTGCCAGCACGACAGGGGGCGCCCAGTACTTC. Protein product: CASTTGGAQYF.